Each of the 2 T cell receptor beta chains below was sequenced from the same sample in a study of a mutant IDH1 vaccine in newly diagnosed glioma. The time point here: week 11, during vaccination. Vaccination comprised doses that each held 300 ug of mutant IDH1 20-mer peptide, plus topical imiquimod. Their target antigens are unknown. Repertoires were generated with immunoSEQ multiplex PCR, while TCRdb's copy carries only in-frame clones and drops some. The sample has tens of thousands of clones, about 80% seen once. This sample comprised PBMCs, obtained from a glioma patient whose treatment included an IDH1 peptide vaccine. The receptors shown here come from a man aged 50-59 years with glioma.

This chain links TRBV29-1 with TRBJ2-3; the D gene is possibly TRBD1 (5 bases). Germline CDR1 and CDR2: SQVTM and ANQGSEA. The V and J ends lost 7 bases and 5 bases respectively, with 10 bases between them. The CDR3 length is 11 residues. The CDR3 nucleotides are TGCAGCGCTAAAACAGGAGATACGCAGTATTTT. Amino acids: CSAKTGDTQYF.

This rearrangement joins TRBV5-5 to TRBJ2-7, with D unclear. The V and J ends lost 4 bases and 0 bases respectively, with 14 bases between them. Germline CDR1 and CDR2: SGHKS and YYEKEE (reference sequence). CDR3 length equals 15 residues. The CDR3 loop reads CASSPQLQSSYEQYF. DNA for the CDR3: TGTGCCAGCAGCCCTCAACTACAGAGCTCCTACGAGCAGTACTTC.